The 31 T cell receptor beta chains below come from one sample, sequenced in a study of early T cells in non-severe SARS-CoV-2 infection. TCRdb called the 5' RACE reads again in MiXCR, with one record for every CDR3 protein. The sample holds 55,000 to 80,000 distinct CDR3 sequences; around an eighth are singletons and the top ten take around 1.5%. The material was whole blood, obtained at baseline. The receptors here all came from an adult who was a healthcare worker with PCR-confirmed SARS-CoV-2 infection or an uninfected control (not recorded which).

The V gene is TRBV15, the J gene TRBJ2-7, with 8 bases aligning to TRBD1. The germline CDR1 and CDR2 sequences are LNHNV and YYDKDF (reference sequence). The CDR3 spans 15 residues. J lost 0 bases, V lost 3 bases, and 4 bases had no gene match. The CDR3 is CATSRDREVSYEQYF. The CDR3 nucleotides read TGTGCCACCAGCAGGGACAGGGAAGTCTCCTACGAGCAGTACTTC.

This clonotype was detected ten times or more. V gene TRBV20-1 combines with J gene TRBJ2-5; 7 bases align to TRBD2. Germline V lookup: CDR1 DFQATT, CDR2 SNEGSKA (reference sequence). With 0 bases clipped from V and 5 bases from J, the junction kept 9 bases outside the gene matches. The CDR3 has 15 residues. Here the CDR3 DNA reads TGCAGTGCTAGAGATCCCACAGCGGGGCACGAGACCCAGTACTTC. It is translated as CSARDPTAGHETQYF.

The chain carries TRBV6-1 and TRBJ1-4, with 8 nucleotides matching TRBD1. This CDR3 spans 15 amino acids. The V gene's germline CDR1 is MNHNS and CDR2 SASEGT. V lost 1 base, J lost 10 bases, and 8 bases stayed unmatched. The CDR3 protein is CASSEEVTGQGKLFF. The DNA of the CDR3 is TGTGCCAGCAGTGAAGAGGTTACAGGACAGGGAAAACTGTTTTTT.

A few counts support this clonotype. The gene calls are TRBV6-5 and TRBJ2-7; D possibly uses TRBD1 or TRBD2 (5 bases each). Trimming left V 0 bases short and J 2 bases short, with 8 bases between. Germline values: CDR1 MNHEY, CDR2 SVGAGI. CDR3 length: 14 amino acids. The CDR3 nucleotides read TGTGCCAGCAGTTACTCGCAGGGAGCCTACGAGCAGTACTTC. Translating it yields CASSYSQGAYEQYF.

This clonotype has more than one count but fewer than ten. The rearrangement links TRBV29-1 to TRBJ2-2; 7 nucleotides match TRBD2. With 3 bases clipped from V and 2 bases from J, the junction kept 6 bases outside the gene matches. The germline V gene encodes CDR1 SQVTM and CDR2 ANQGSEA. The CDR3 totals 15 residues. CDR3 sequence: CSVDGASGNTGELFF. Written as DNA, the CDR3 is TGCAGCGTTGATGGGGCTAGCGGAAACACCGGGGAGCTGTTTTTT.

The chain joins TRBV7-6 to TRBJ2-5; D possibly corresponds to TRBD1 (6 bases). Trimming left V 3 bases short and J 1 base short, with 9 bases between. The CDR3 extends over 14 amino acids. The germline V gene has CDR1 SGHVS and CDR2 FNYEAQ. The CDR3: CASSFLGGQETQYF. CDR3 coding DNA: TGTGCCAGCAGCTTCCTAGGGGGCCAAGAGACCCAGTACTTC.

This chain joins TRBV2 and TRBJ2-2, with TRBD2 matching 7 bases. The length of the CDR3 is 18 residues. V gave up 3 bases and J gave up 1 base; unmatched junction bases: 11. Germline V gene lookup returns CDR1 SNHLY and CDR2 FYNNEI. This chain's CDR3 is CASSDSSAIAGNTGELFF. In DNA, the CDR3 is TGTGCCAGCAGTGATAGTTCCGCGATAGCGGGGAACACCGGGGAGCTGTTTTTT.

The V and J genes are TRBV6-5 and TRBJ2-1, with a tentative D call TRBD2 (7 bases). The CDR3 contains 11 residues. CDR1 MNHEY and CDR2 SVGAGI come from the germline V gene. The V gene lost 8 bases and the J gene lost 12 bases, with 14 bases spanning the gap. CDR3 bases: TGTGCCAGCCAGGGGAGGGGGTTGCAGTTCTTC. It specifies CASQGRGLQFF.

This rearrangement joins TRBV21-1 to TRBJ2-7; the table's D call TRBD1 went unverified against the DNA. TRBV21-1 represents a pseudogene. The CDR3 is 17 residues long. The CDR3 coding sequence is TGTGCCAGCAGCAAAGAATCTGAGACAGGGATAACCTACGAGCAGTACTTC. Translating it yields CASSKESETGITYEQYF.

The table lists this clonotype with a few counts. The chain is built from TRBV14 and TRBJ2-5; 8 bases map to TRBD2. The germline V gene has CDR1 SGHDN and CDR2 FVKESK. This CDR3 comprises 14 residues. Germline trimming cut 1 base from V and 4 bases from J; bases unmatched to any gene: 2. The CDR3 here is CASSQGGGRETQYF. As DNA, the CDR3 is TGTGCCAGCAGCCAAGGCGGGGGGCGAGAGACCCAGTACTTC.

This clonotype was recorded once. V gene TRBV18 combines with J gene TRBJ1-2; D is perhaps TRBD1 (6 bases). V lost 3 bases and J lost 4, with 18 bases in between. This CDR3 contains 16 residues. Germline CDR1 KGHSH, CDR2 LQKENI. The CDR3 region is CASSPGGQKDSYGYTF. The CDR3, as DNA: TGTGCCAGCTCACCTGGGGGACAAAAGGATTCCTATGGCTACACCTTC.

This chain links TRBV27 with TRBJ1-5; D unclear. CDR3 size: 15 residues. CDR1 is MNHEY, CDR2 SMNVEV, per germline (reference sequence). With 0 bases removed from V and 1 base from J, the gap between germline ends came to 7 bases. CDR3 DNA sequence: TGTGCCAGCAGTTTATCGGGCATAAGCAATCAGCCCCAGCATTTT. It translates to CASSLSGISNQPQHF.

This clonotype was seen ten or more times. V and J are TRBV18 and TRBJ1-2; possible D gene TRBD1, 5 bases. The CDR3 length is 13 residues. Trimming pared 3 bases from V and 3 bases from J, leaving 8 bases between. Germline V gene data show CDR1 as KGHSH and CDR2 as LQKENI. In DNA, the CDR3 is TGTGCCAGCTCACCGGGGACGGACTATGGCTACACCTTC. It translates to CASSPGTDYGYTF.

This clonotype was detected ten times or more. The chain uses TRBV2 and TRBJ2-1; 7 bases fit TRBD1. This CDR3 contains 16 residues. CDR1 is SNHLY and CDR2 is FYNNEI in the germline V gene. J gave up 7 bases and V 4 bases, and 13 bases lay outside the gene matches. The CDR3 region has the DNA TGTGCCAGCAGTGTTCCGGGACAGAGCAAGGGAAATGAGCAGTTCTTC. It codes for CASSVPGQSKGNEQFF.

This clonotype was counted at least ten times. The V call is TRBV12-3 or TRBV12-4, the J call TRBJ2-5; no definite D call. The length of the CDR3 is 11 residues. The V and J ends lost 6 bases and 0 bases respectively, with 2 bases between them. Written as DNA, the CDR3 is TGTGCCAGCAGAAACCAAGAGACCCAGTACTTC. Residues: CASRNQETQYF.

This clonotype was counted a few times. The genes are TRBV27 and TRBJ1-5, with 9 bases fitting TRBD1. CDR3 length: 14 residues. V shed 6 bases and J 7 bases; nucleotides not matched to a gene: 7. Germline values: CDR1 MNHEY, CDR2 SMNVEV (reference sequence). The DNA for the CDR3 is TGTGCCAGCAGCCGGGGACAGGGTCGGCAGCCCCAGCATTTT. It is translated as CASSRGQGRQPQHF.

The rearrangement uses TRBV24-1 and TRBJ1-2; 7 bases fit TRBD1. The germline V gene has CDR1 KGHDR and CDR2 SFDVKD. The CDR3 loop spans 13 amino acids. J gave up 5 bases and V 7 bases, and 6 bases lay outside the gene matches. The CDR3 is CATRPATGYGYTF. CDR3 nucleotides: TGTGCCACCAGGCCAGCGACAGGGTATGGCTACACCTTC.

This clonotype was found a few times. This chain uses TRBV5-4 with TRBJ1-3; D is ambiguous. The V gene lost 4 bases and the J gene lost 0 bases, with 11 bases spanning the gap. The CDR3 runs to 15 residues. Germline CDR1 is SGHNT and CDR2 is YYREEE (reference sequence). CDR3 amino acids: CASSPDLYSGNTIYF. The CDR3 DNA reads TGTGCCAGCAGCCCAGACCTGTACTCTGGAAACACCATATATTTT.

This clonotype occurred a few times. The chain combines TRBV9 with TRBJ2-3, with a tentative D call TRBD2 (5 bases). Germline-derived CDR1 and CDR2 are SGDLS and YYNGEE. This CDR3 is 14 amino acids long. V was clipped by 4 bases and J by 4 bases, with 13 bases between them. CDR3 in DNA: TGTGCCAGCAGCCAAGACGGGATAGCAGATACGCAGTATTTT. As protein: CASSQDGIADTQYF.

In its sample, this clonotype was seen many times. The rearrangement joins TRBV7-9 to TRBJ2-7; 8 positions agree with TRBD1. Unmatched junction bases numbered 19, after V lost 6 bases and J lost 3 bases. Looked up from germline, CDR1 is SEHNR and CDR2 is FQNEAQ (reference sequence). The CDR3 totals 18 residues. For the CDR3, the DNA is TGTGCCAGCAGACCTCTGGGGGGCCGGACAGGGACTGGCTACGAGCAGTACTTC. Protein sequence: CASRPLGGRTGTGYEQYF.

As DNA, the CDR3 is TGTGCCAGCAGCCCTATCAGGGGAGAGACCCAGTACTTC. Translated, it gives CASSPIRGETQYF. The chain couples TRBV11-2 to TRBJ2-5; D perhaps matches TRBD1 (6 bases). V lost 5 bases and J 4 bases, leaving 11 bases between the germline ends. CDR1 SGHAT and CDR2 FQNNGV come from the germline V gene. CDR3 size: 13 residues.

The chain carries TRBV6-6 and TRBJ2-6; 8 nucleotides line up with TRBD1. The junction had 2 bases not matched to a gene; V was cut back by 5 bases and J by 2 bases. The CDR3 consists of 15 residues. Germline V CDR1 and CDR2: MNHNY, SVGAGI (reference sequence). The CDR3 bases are TGTGCCAGCAGTCCGGACAGGGCTGGGGCCAACGTCCTGACTTTC. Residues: CASSPDRAGANVLTF.

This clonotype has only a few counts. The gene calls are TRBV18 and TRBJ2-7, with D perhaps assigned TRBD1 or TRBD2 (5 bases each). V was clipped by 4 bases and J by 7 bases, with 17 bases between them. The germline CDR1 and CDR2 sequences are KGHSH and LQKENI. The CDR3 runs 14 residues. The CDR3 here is CASSQITGPLEQYF. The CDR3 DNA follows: TGTGCCAGCTCACAGATAACGGGGCCGCTGGAGCAGTACTTC. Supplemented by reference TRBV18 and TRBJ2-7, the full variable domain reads NAGVMQNPRHLVRRRGQEARLRCSPMKGHSHVYWYRQLPEEGLKFMVYLQKENIIDESGMPKERFSAEFPKEGPSILRIQQVVRGDSAAYFCASSQITGPLEQYFGPGTRLTVT.

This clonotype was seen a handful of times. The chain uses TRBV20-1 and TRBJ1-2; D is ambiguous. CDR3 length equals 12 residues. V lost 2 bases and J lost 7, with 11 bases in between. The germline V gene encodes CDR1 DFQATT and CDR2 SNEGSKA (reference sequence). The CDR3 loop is CSARPDLSGYTF. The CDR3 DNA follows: TGCAGTGCTAGACCGGACCTTTCTGGCTACACCTTC.

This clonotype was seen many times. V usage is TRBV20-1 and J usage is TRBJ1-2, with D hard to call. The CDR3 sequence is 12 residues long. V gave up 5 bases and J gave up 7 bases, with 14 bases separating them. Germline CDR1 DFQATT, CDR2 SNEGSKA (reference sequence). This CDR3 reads CSAVRRDSGYTF. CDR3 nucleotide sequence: TGCAGTGCTGTCAGGAGAGATTCTGGCTACACCTTC.

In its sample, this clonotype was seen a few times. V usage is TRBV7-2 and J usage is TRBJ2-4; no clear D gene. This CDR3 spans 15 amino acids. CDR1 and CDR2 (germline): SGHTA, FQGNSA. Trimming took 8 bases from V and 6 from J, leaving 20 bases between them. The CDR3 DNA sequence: TGTGCCAGCGCCCAATCTGCGGTGGAGAGAAACATTCAGTACTTC. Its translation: CASAQSAVERNIQYF.

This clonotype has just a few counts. The CDR3 bases are TGTGCCAGCAGCTTAGCCGCGACTAGCGAGATCTCCTACGAGCAGTACTTC. This translates into CASSLAATSEISYEQYF. This chain links TRBV7-9 with TRBJ2-7, with TRBD2 identical over 8 bases. Germline V gene lookup returns CDR1 SEHNR and CDR2 FQNEAQ (reference sequence). With V trimmed by 0 bases and J by 0 bases, 7 bases remained unmatched. The CDR3 totals 17 residues. Based on the CDR3 plus reference TRBV7-9 and TRBJ2-7, the full variable domain is DTGVSQNPRHKITKRGQNVTFRCDPISEHNRLYWYRQTLGQGPEFLTYFQNEAQLEKSRLLSDRFSAERPKGSFSTLEIQRTEQGDSAMYLCASSLAATSEISYEQYFGPGTRLTVT.

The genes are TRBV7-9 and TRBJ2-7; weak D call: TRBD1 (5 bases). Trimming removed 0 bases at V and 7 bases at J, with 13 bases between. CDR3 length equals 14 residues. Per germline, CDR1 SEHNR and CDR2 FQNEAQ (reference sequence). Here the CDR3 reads CASSLAGTQGEQYF. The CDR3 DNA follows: TGTGCCAGCAGCTTAGCGGGAACCCAGGGAGAGCAGTACTTC. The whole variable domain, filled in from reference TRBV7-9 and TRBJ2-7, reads DTGVSQNPRHKITKRGQNVTFRCDPISEHNRLYWYRQTLGQGPEFLTYFQNEAQLEKSRLLSDRFSAERPKGSFSTLEIQRTEQGDSAMYLCASSLAGTQGEQYFGPGTRLTVT.

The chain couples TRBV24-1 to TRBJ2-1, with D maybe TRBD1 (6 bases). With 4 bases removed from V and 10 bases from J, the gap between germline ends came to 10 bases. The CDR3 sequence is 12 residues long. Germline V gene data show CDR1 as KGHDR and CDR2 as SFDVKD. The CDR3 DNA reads TGTGCCACCAGTGACTCCGGGACAGAGCAGTTCTTC. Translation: CATSDSGTEQFF.

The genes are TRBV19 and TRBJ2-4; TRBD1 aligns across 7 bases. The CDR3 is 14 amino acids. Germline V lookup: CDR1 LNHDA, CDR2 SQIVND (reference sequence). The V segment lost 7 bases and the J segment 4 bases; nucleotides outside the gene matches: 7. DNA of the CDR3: TGTGCCAGTAATAAGGGGACAGAGAAAAACATTCAGTACTTC. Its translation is CASNKGTEKNIQYF.

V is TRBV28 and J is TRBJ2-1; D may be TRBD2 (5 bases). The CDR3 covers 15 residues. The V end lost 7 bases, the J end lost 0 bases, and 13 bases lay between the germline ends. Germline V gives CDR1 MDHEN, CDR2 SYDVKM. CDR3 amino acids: CASNRAGSSYNEQFF. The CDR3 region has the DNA TGTGCCAGCAACCGGGCGGGTAGCTCCTACAATGAGCAGTTCTTC.